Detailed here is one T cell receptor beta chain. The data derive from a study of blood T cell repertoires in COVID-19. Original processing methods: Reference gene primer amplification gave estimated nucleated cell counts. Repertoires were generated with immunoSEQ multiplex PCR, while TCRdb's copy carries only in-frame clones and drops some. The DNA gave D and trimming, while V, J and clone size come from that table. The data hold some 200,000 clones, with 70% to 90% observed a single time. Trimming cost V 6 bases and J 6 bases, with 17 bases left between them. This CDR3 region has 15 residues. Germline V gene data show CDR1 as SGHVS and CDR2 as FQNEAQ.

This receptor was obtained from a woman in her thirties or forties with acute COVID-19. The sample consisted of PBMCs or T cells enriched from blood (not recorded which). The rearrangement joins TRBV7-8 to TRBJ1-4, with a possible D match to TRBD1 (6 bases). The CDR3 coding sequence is TGTGCCAGCAGACCTACAGGGTCCGTGGATGAAAAACTGTTTTTT. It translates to CASRPTGSVDEKLFF. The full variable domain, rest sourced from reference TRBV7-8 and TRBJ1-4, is GAGVSQSPRYKVAKRGQDVALRCDPISGHVSLFWYQQALGQGPEFLTYFQNEAQLDKSGLPSDRFFAERPEGSVSTLKIQRTQQEDSAVYLCASRPTGSVDEKLFFGSGTQLSVL.